This entry is about one TCR beta chain. The data are from a study of shared clonotypes between healthy human individuals. Donors were healthy HIV-negative adults without recent acute infections or vaccinations. With V trimmed by 5 bases and J by 4 bases, 13 bases remained unmatched. Per germline, CDR1 SGHVS and CDR2 FNYEAQ. The CDR3 has 17 residues. The repertoire was sequenced with immunoSEQ multiplex PCR; TCRdb's copy has only in-frame clones and lacks some. Seen here are a few hundred thousand clones, around 79% observed once, and the top ten hold roughly 12%. This chain joins TRBV7-6 and TRBJ2-2; 7 bases map to TRBD2. Sample: PBMCs. This clonotype was obtained from a woman aged 35 to 49 in good health. Some clones in this sample may be carry-over from other donors' samples. The DNA for the CDR3 is TGTGCCAGCAGCGCATCACCGGGTCTAGCGGCCACCGGGGAGCTGTTTTTT. It encodes CASSASPGLAATGELFF.